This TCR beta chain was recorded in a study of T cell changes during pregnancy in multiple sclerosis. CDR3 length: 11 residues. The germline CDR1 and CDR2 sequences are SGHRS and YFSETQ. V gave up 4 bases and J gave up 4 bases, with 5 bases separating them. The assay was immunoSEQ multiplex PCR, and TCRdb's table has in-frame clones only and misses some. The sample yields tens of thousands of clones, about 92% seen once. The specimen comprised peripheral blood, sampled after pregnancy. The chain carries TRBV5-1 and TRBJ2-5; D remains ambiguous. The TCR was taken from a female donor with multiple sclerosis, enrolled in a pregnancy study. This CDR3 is CASSRAETQYF. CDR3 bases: TGCGCCAGCAGCAGAGCAGAGACCCAGTACTTC.